Following are 11 T cell receptor beta chains from one sample sequenced in a study of cytomegalovirus exposure and HLA in healthy donors (dated by TCRdb to the late 2010s). Library prep was done by the immunoSEQ multiplex PCR assay. A mixture of 60 forward primers for TCR Vbeta segments and 13 reverse primers for TCR Jbeta segments was used in the multiplex PCR. This is the immuneACCESS table as TCRdb keeps it, with only in-frame sequences that have V and J called. A part of the clones is gone; compared with another copy, unresolved V genes explain less than half, and the rest is unexplained. Within this sample are 100,000 to 150,000 clones, with around four fifths of them counted one time only. More than 1.1% of the sample is held by the ten biggest clonotypes. Sequencing used PBMCs. The receptors stem from a middle-aged woman in good health and CMV-seronegative.

This chain uses TRBV6-5 with TRBJ1-1; 7 bases match TRBD1. Germline CDR1 reads MNHEY; CDR2 reads SVGAGI. J gave up 0 bases and V 5 bases, and 3 bases lay outside the gene matches. The CDR3 consists of 14 residues. The CDR3 nucleotides are TGTGCCAGCAGTCGGGACAGCTTGAACACTGAAGCTTTCTTT. Residues: CASSRDSLNTEAFF.

V is TRBV4-1 and J is TRBJ1-2; D unclear. V was clipped by 1 base and J by 3 bases, with 15 bases between them. There are 16 residues in the CDR3. Germline CDR1 is MGHRA and CDR2 is YSYEKL. The CDR3 reads CASSQVGKGGHYGYTF. In DNA form, the CDR3 reads TGCGCCAGCAGCCAAGTTGGAAAGGGAGGTCACTATGGCTACACCTTC.

The V gene is TRBV4-1, the J gene TRBJ1-5, with D possibly matching TRBD1 (5 bases). CDR1 and CDR2 (germline): MGHRA, YSYEKL. This CDR3 comprises 18 residues. V was shortened by 0 bases and J by 4 bases, with 19 bases between the two germline ends. The CDR3 loop reads CASSQEPFAGTGNQPQHF. The CDR3 nucleotides read TGCGCCAGCAGCCAAGAGCCGTTTGCAGGGACTGGAAATCAGCCCCAGCATTTT.

V is TRBV7-2 and J is TRBJ2-7; TRBD1 agrees at 7 bases. This CDR3 region has 13 residues. Trimming at V came to 6 bases and at J to 5 bases, leaving 7 bases not matched to a gene. Germline V gene data show CDR1 as SGHTA and CDR2 as FQGNSA. The CDR3 DNA sequence: TGTGCCAGCAGTATCCGACAGGGCGACGAGCAGTACTTC. Protein sequence: CASSIRQGDEQYF.

The chain uses TRBV5-4 and TRBJ1-6; a possible D gene is TRBD1 (6 bases). The length of the CDR3 is 13 residues. Trimming cost V 5 bases and J 4 bases, with 7 bases left between them. Per the germline V gene, CDR1 is SGHNT and CDR2 is YYREEE (reference sequence). The CDR3 nucleotides are TGTGCCAGCAGAGACAGGTATAATTCACCCCTCCACTTT. It yields the protein CASRDRYNSPLHF.

The chain carries TRBV27 and TRBJ2-3; 8 bases are a match to TRBD1. V dropped 5 bases and J dropped 1; count of bases not matched to a gene: 2. The V gene's germline CDR1 is MNHEY and CDR2 SMNVEV (reference sequence). CDR3 length: 14 residues. This chain's CDR3 is CASSMGQGTDTQYF. The DNA of the CDR3 is TGTGCCAGCAGTATGGGACAGGGCACAGATACGCAGTATTTT.

CDR3 protein: CASSDYPGQGLAKNIQYF. CDR3 DNA: TGTGCCAGCAGTGACTATCCGGGACAGGGACTAGCCAAAAACATTCAGTACTTC. The genes are TRBV25-1 and TRBJ2-4, with 9 bases lining up with TRBD1. Germline CDR1 reads MGHDK; CDR2 reads SYGVNS. This CDR3 comprises 18 residues. Losses at the gene ends were 3 bases for V and 0 bases for J; bases not matched to a gene: 9.

This clone has only a few counts. CDR3 bases: TGCAGCGGCATGAAGGGGGAAGGTTATGGCTACACCTTC. Its translation is CSGMKGEGYGYTF. The J gene is TRBJ1-2, the V gene TRBV29-1, with D perhaps TRBD1 (6 bases). V lost 7 bases and J lost 5, with 17 bases in between. The germline V gene encodes CDR1 SQVTM and CDR2 ANQGSEA. The CDR3 has 13 residues.

The V and J genes are TRBV21-1 and TRBJ1-2. TRBV21-1 is annotated as a pseudogene. This CDR3 has 13 amino acids. CDR3 protein: CASSTRGGGSYTF. The DNA for the CDR3 is TGTGCCAGCAGCACAAGGGGGGGAGGGAGCTACACCTTC.

The chain carries TRBV27 and TRBJ1-4, with 7 positions matching TRBD1. This CDR3 is 14 amino acids long. Germline assignment: CDR1 MNHEY and CDR2 SMNVEV (reference sequence). V trimming: 4 bases; J trimming: 7 bases; junction bases outside the gene matches: 6. The CDR3 spells CASSSDRAGEKLFF. The CDR3 DNA is TGTGCCAGCAGTTCAGACAGGGCGGGTGAAAAACTGTTTTTT.

This clone was recorded once. The J gene is TRBJ1-1, the V gene TRBV4-3; TRBD1 matches 8 bases. This CDR3 is built from 15 residues. The ends lost 4 bases at V and 5 bases at J; junction bases unmatched: 9. Germline V gene lookup returns CDR1 LGHNA and CDR2 YSLEER. The CDR3 nucleotides are TGCGCCAGCAGCCCAACGACAGGGGCGAGAACTGAAGCTTTCTTT. This translates into CASSPTTGARTEAFF.